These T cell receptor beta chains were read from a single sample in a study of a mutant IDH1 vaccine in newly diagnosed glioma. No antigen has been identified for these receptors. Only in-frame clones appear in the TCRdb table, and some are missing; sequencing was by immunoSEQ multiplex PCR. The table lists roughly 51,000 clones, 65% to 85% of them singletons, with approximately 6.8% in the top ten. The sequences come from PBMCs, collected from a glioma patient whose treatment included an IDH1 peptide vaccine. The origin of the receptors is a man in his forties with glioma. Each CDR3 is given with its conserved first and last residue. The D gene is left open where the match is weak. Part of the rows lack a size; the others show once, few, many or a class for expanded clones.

cdr3_aa: CAISELQSGTEQYF; cdr3_nt: TGTGCCATCAGTGAGCTTCAATCAGGGACCGAGCAGTACTTC; v_call: TRBV10-3; d_call: NA; clone_size: NA; j_call: TRBJ2-7
cdr3_aa: CASSLDLGVSTDTQYF; cdr3_nt: TGTGCCAGCAGCTTAGACCTCGGCGTGAGCACAGATACGCAGTATTTT; v_call: TRBV7-9; d_call: NA; clone_size: NA; j_call: TRBJ2-3
cdr3_aa: CASSSTRTRGAEQYF; cdr3_nt: TGTGCCAGCAGCTCTACACGGACTAGGGGGGCGGAGCAGTATTTT; v_call: TRBV7-9; d_call: NA; clone_size: few; j_call: TRBJ2-3
cdr3_aa: CASSSGTAGQPQHF; cdr3_nt: TGTGCCAGCAGCTCCGGGACTGCCGGCCAGCCCCAGCATTTT; v_call: TRBV2; d_call: NA; clone_size: NA; j_call: TRBJ1-5
cdr3_aa: CASSPGTAGELFF; cdr3_nt: TGTGCCAGCAGCCCCGGAACAGCCGGGGAGCTGTTTTTT; v_call: TRBV5-4; d_call: NA; clone_size: NA; j_call: TRBJ2-2
cdr3_aa: CASSTWGGRPNTEAFF; cdr3_nt: TGTGCCAGCAGCACATGGGGGGGCAGGCCGAACACTGAAGCTTTCTTT; v_call: TRBV27; d_call: NA; clone_size: few; j_call: TRBJ1-1
cdr3_aa: CASSQVRNKDYEQYF; cdr3_nt: TGTGCCAGCAGCCAAGTAAGGAATAAGGACTACGAGCAGTACTTC; v_call: TRBV4-2; d_call: NA; clone_size: NA; j_call: TRBJ2-7
cdr3_aa: CAWSVSVNSYNEQFF; cdr3_nt: TGTGCCTGGAGTGTATCGGTAAACTCCTACAATGAGCAGTTCTTC; v_call: TRBV30; d_call: NA; clone_size: few; j_call: TRBJ2-1
cdr3_aa: CASSFWGASGNEQFF; cdr3_nt: TGTGCCAGCAGCTTCTGGGGGGCCTCGGGGAATGAGCAGTTCTTC; v_call: TRBV7-2; d_call: NA; clone_size: few; j_call: TRBJ2-1
cdr3_aa: CASSAKPQGGDWGYTF; cdr3_nt: TGTGCCAGCAGCGCTAAACCTCAGGGTGGAGATTGGGGCTACACCTTC; v_call: TRBV27; d_call: NA; clone_size: NA; j_call: TRBJ1-2
cdr3_aa: CAISEPSVAQFF; cdr3_nt: TGTGCCATCAGTGAGCCTAGTGTCGCGCAGTTCTTC; v_call: TRBV10-3; d_call: NA; clone_size: NA; j_call: TRBJ2-1
cdr3_aa: CATSGGAPDTQYF; cdr3_nt: TGCGCCACTAGCGGGGGGGCCCCAGATACGCAGTATTTT; v_call: TRBV10-1; d_call: TRBD2; clone_size: NA; j_call: TRBJ2-3
cdr3_aa: CASSYRGGRDIQYF; cdr3_nt: TGTGCCAGCAGTTACAGGGGGGGTCGGGACATTCAGTACTTC; v_call: TRBV6-5; d_call: NA; clone_size: NA; j_call: TRBJ2-4
cdr3_aa: CAISEGGAGNTIYF; cdr3_nt: TGTGCCATCAGTGAAGGGGGGGCCGGAAACACCATATATTTT; v_call: TRBV10-3; d_call: NA; clone_size: once; j_call: TRBJ1-3
cdr3_aa: CASSPTGTRAYTIYF; cdr3_nt: TGCGCCAGCAGCCCAACCGGGACTCGAGCCTACACCATATATTTT; v_call: TRBV4-1; d_call: NA; clone_size: NA; j_call: TRBJ1-3
cdr3_aa: CASSLIIGGFGEQYF; cdr3_nt: TGTGCCAGCAGCTTAATCATCGGGGGTTTCGGGGAGCAGTACTTC; v_call: TRBV7-8; d_call: NA; clone_size: NA; j_call: TRBJ2-7
cdr3_aa: CASSQERADQETQYF; cdr3_nt: TGTGCCAGCAGCCAAGAGAGGGCAGACCAAGAGACCCAGTACTTC; v_call: TRBV4-2; d_call: NA; clone_size: once; j_call: TRBJ2-5
cdr3_aa: CASREGHKDTQYF; cdr3_nt: TGTGCCAGCAGAGAAGGGCATAAAGATACGCAGTATTTT; v_call: TRBV6-5; d_call: NA; clone_size: NA; j_call: TRBJ2-3
cdr3_aa: CASSYELRSEKLFF; cdr3_nt: TGTGCCAGCAGTTACGAGCTACGCTCGGAAAAACTGTTTTTT; v_call: TRBV6-6; d_call: NA; clone_size: NA; j_call: TRBJ1-4
cdr3_aa: CASSRPPGQGAGNIQYF; cdr3_nt: TGTGCCAGCAGTCGTCCACCGGGACAGGGGGCTGGAAACATTCAGTACTTC; v_call: TRBV2; d_call: TRBD1; clone_size: NA; j_call: TRBJ2-4
cdr3_aa: CASSVEAGGHTGELFF; cdr3_nt: TGTGCCAGCAGCGTAGAAGCGGGGGGGCACACCGGGGAGCTGTTTTTT; v_call: TRBV9; d_call: TRBD2; clone_size: once; j_call: TRBJ2-2
cdr3_aa: CASSERVSYNSPLHF; cdr3_nt: TGTGCCAGCAGTGAACGCGTATCCTATAATTCACCCCTCCACTTT; v_call: TRBV6-1; d_call: NA; clone_size: NA; j_call: TRBJ1-6